Presented here are 14 T cell receptor beta chains from one specimen sequenced in a study of cytomegalovirus exposure and HLA in healthy donors. Researchers ran the PCR with 60 Vbeta and 13 Jbeta primers. The protocol was immunoSEQ multiplex PCR, while the TCRdb copy is restricted to in-frame clones and leaves out a portion. Here the sample spans more than 100,000 clones, 15% being singletons. The sample taken for sequencing was PBMCs. The receptors come from a woman between 18 and 29 years old in good health and CMV-seronegative.

This clone was observed a few times. The rearrangement uses TRBV4-3 and TRBJ2-3, with TRBD2 identical over 14 bases. J was trimmed by 0 bases and V by 2 bases; bases with no gene match: 13. Germline V lookup: CDR1 LGHNA, CDR2 YSLEER. CDR3 length: 21 residues. The CDR3 is CASSQSPRLAGGLRSTDTQYF. The CDR3 DNA reads as TGCGCCAGCAGCCAATCTCCGAGACTAGCGGGGGGGCTTAGAAGCACAGATACGCAGTATTTT.

This clone was picked up one time. CDR3 protein: CASSITSGGHADTQYF. CDR3 nucleotides: TGTGCCAGCAGTATTACTAGCGGGGGGCACGCAGATACGCAGTATTTT. The chain links TRBV6-6 to TRBJ2-3; the match to TRBD2 covers 12 bases. The germline gives CDR1 MNHNY, CDR2 SVGAGI (reference sequence). The CDR3 has 16 amino acids. J lost 4 bases, V lost 5 bases, and 7 bases had no gene match.

The chain is built from TRBV28 and TRBJ2-5; D is uncertain. V lost 2 bases to trimming and J lost 4 bases, with 17 bases between them. Germline V gene sequence: CDR1 MDHEN, CDR2 SYDVKM. The CDR3 is 16 amino acids. The DNA of the CDR3 is TGTGCCAGCAGTTTAGAGGCAGTATGGGTGATAGAGACCCAGTACTTC. This translates into CASSLEAVWVIETQYF.

CDR3 residues: CASTQGAANEQFF. The CDR3 DNA follows: TGTGCCAGCACACAGGGGGCGGCCAATGAGCAGTTCTTC. The V gene is TRBV6-1, the J gene TRBJ2-1; 9 bases agree with TRBD1. Looked up from germline, CDR1 is MNHNS and CDR2 is SASEGT. After removal of 7 bases from V and 6 bases from J, the junction contained 4 bases not matched to a gene. CDR3 length: 13 amino acids.

The V gene is TRBV7-6, the J gene TRBJ1-4; the match to TRBD1 covers 9 bases. The CDR3 contains 17 residues. Germline CDR1 SGHVS, CDR2 FNYEAQ. V lost 6 bases, J lost 5 bases, and 13 bases stayed unmatched. CDR3 protein: CASSSDRGGGENEKLFF. CDR3 nucleotide sequence: TGTGCCAGCAGTTCGGACAGGGGAGGAGGGGAAAATGAAAAACTGTTTTTT.

The genes are TRBV6-6 and TRBJ1-5, with a weak D call TRBD1 (5 bases). This CDR3 spans 15 amino acids. CDR1 is MNHNY and CDR2 is SVGAGI in the germline V gene (reference sequence). Deletions cut 5 bases from V and 2 bases from J, with 13 bases between. The DNA of the CDR3 is TGTGCCAGCAGTCGGAACCTAGGGGGCAATCAGCCCCAGCATTTT. It translates to CASSRNLGGNQPQHF.

The chain employs TRBV5-4 and TRBJ2-5, with D maybe TRBD2 (6 bases). V lost 0 bases, J lost 1 base, and 10 bases lay in between. This CDR3 region has 15 residues. The germline gives CDR1 SGHNT, CDR2 YYREEE (reference sequence). CDR3 amino acids: CASSLAGLSQETQYF. CDR3 bases: TGTGCCAGCAGCTTGGCAGGACTAAGCCAAGAGACCCAGTACTTC.

The rearrangement joins TRBV6-1 to TRBJ1-2, with 7 bases lining up with TRBD1. With V trimmed by 1 base and J by 2 bases, 7 bases remained unmatched. The CDR3 totals 16 residues. The germline V gene encodes CDR1 MNHNS and CDR2 SASEGT. CDR3 nucleotide sequence: TGTGCCAGCAGTGAAGGGCCGCCGGGACAGAACTATGGCTACACCTTC. It yields the protein CASSEGPPGQNYGYTF.

There are a few counts of this clone. The CDR3, as DNA: TGTGCCACCAGCCCCCGGACTAGCGGTTCCGTGGAGCAGTTCTTC. As protein: CATSPRTSGSVEQFF. V and J are TRBV15 and TRBJ2-1, with 10 positions matching TRBD2. J was trimmed by 10 bases and V by 5 bases; bases with no gene match: 11. This CDR3 comprises 15 residues. From germline, CDR1 is LNHNV and CDR2 YYDKDF (reference sequence). Full variable domain (rest looked up from reference TRBV15 and TRBJ2-1): DAMVIQNPRYQVTQFGKPVTLSCSQTLNHNVMYWYQQKSSQAPKLLFHYYDKDFNNEADTPDNFQSRRPNTSFCFLDIRSPGLGDTAMYLCATSPRTSGSVEQFFGPGTRLTVL.

This clone was found a few times. The rearrangement links TRBV27 to TRBJ2-1, with TRBD2 matching 7 bases. This CDR3 contains 15 residues. Trimming took 0 bases from V and 6 from J; bases not matched to a gene: 5. Germline lookup yields CDR1 MNHEY and CDR2 SMNVEV (reference sequence). The CDR3 loop reads CASSLSAGVGNEQFF. CDR3 bases: TGTGCCAGCAGTTTATCCGCGGGAGTAGGCAATGAGCAGTTCTTC.

The CDR3 loop is CASSFGGDTEAFF. The CDR3 DNA reads TGTGCCAGCAGCTTCGGAGGGGACACTGAAGCTTTCTTT. This chain joins TRBV5-6 and TRBJ1-1; D might be TRBD1 (5 bases). The CDR3 has 13 amino acids. Deletions cut 2 bases from V and 3 bases from J, with 8 bases between. CDR1 and CDR2 from the germline V gene are SGHDT and YYEEEE.

The chain joins TRBV11-1 to TRBJ2-2; D perhaps matches TRBD2 (5 bases). Germline V gene lookup returns CDR1 SGHAT and CDR2 FQDESV (reference sequence). Trimming stripped 4 bases from V and 7 bases from J, with 13 bases between. CDR3 length equals 14 residues. CDR3 DNA sequence: TGTGCCAGCAGCTCCGTCCGGGGTAACGGGGAGCTGTTTTTT. The encoded protein is CASSSVRGNGELFF.

This rearrangement joins TRBV2 to TRBJ2-7, with D maybe TRBD1 (6 bases). The CDR3 has 12 residues. V lost 10 bases and J 3 bases, leaving 13 bases between the germline ends. The germline V gene has CDR1 SNHLY and CDR2 FYNNEI. DNA of the CDR3: TGTGCCACCCTCGGACAGAACTACGAGCAGTACTTC. Translating it yields CATLGQNYEQYF.

This clone was counted a few times. The chain has TRBV28 and TRBJ2-2; D not certain. The ends were cut back, 3 bases at V and 2 bases at J, with 13 bases in the middle. CDR1 MDHEN and CDR2 SYDVKM come from the germline V gene. CDR3 length: 16 amino acids. This chain's CDR3 is CASSFSVFVNTGELFF. The CDR3 DNA reads TGTGCCAGCAGTTTCTCGGTCTTCGTAAACACCGGGGAGCTGTTTTTT.